This TCR beta chain was identified during a study of T cell changes during pregnancy in multiple sclerosis. TCRdb keeps only in-frame clones here, not all; method: immunoSEQ multiplex PCR. Found here are approximately 36,000 clones, around 90% of them singletons; the top ten hold approximately 6.7%. The CDR3 is made up of 16 amino acids. The V gene lost 3 bases and the J gene lost 5 bases, with 20 bases spanning the gap. Germline V gives CDR1 SGHDT, CDR2 YYEEEE. The sequence came from a female donor with multiple sclerosis, enrolled in a pregnancy study. This specimen consisted of CD8+ T cells from peripheral blood mononuclear cells, obtained in the third trimester of pregnancy. The V call is TRBV5-6, the J call TRBJ2-5; tentative D call: TRBD1 (5 bases). The CDR3 loop is CASSSVYEESGETQYF. The CDR3 DNA reads as TGTGCCAGCAGCTCGGTGTACGAAGAATCAGGGGAGACCCAGTACTTC.